This TCR beta chain came from a study of blood T cell repertoires in COVID-19. Whole-study context: Donors in the United States, Italy and Spain gave samples during acute or convalescent COVID-19. T cells, B-cell-depleted T cells, or PBMCs provided the cDNA or gDNA that served as material.

V was shortened by 1 base and J by 5 bases, with 14 bases between the two germline ends. The germline gives CDR1 KGHSY, CDR2 FQNENV. This CDR3 region has 15 residues. Per the original methods: Counts of nucleated cells, estimated from reference gene primer amplification, were obtained. TCRdb's table, derived via immunoSEQ multiplex PCR, lists solely in-frame clones and lacks some. V and J calls and clone size come straight from that table; D and trimming were deduced from the DNA. The table has 250,000 to 300,000 clones, approximately 90% seen once; the top ten hold around 2.2%. The chain couples TRBV16 to TRBJ1-2; perhaps TRBD1 as D (5 bases). The receptor's source is a woman aged 50 to 65 who had recovered from COVID-19. Sequenced: peripheral blood. The CDR3 sequence is CASSQFRQGGYGYTF. The CDR3 DNA is TGTGCCAGCAGCCAATTTCGGCAGGGAGGATATGGCTACACCTTC.